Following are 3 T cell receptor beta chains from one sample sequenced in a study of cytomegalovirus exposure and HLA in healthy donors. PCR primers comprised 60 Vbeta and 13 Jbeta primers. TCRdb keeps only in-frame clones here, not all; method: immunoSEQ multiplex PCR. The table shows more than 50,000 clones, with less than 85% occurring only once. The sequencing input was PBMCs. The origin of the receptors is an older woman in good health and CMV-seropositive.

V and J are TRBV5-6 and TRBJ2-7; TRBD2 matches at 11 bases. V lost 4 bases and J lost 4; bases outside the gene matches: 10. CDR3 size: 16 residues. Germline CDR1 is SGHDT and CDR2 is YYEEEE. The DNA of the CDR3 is TGTGCCAGCAGCGAACTAGCGGGGGCCCTGCTATACGAGCAGTACTTC. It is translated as CASSELAGALLYEQYF.

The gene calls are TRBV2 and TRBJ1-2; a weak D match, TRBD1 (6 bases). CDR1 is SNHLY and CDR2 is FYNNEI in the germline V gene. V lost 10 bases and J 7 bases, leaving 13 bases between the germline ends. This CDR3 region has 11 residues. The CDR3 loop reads CATSDRGGYTF. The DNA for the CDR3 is TGTGCCACCTCGGACAGAGGTGGCTACACCTTC.

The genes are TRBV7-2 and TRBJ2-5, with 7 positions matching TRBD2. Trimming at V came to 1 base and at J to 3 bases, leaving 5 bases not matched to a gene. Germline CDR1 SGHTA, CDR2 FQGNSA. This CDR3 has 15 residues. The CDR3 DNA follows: TGTGCCAGCAGCTTAGATGGCGGGGGAGAAGAGACCCAGTACTTC. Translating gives CASSLDGGGEETQYF.